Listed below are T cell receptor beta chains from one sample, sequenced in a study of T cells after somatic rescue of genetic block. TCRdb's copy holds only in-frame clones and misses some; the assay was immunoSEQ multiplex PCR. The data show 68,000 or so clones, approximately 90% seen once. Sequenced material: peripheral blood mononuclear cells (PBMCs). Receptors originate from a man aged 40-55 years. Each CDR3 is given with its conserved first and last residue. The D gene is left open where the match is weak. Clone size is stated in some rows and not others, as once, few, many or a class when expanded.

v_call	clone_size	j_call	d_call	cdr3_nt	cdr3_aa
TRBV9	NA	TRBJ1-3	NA	TGTGCCAGCAGCGTAGAAGCCCGACCCACGGGAAACACCATATATTTT	CASSVEARPTGNTIYF
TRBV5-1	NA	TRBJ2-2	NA	TGCGCCAGCAGCTTGGAGATGCCGAACACCGGGGAGCTGTTTTTT	CASSLEMPNTGELFF
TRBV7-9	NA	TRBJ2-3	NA	TGTGCCAGCAGCTTACAGGGGTCCAGCACAGATACGCAGTATTTT	CASSLQGSSTDTQYF
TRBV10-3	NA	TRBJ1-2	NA	TGTGCCATCAGCCAACTTACTAAAAGCGGTTATGGCTACACCTTC	CAISQLTKSGYGYTF
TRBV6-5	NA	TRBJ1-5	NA	TGTGCCAGCAGTTACTCGGGTGGGGACCAGCCCCAGCATTTT	CASSYSGGDQPQHF
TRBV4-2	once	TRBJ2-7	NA	TGTGCCAGCAGCCAGACGACCTCCTACGAGCAGTACTTC	CASSQTTSYEQYF
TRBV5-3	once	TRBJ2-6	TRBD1	TGTGCCAGAAGGGCGAGACAGGGACGGGTCGCGTCTGGGGCCAACGTCCTGACTTTC	CARRARQGRVASGANVLTF
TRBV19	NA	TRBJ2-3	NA	TGTGCCAGTAGTATAGATCTGGGGACGGATACGCAGTATTTT	CASSIDLGTDTQYF
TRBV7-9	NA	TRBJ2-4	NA	TGTGCCAGCAGCCAGGAAGGGCCCAAAAACATTCAGTACTTC	CASSQEGPKNIQYF
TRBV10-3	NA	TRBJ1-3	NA	TGTGCCTCCAAGGGGACAACTGGAAACACCATATATTTT	CASKGTTGNTIYF
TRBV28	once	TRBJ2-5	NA	TGTGCCAGCAGTTCAAACAGGCGGCTACAAGAGACCCAGTACTTC	CASSSNRRLQETQYF
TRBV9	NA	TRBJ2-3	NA	TGTGCCAGCAGCGTGGGCCCGGGAGTGGTAGATACGCAGTATTTT	CASSVGPGVVDTQYF
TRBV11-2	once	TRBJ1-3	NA	TGTGCCAGCAGCCCCGGCGGGTTCTCTGGAAACACCATATATTTT	CASSPGGFSGNTIYF
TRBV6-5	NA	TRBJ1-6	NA	TGTGCCAGCAGTTACTCGTACCGGGGGAGTTCACCCCTCCACTTT	CASSYSYRGSSPLHF
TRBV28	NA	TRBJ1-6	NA	TGTGCCAGCAGTTTAGACCCCAATTCACCCCTCCACTTT	CASSLDPNSPLHF
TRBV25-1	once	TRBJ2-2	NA	TGTGCCAGCAGTGAATATGAGGGGGTCACCGGGGAGCTGTTTTTT	CASSEYEGVTGELFF
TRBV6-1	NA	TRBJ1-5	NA	TGTGCCAGCACCGACCATAGGGTTAGCAATCAGCCCCAGCATTTT	CASTDHRVSNQPQHF
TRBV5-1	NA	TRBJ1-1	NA	TGCGCCAGCAGCCTTCAGCCAAACACTGAAGCTTTCTTT	CASSLQPNTEAFF
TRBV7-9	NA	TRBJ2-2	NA	TGTGCCAGCAGCTTAGTCGTGTCCTTCACCGGGGAGCTGTTTTTT	CASSLVVSFTGELFF
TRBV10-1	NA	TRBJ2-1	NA	TGCGCCAGCAGTGACCTCCTTCTCGGGCAGTTCTTC	CASSDLLLGQFF
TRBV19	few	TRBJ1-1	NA	TGTGCCAGTAGTATAGCCGGGGCGCCGAACACTGAAGCTTTCTTT	CASSIAGAPNTEAFF
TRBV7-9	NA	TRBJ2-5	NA	TGTGCCAGCAGCTTAACCGGGACGGTAGACCAAGAGACCCAGTACTTC	CASSLTGTVDQETQYF
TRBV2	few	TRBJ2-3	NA	TGTGCCAGCCCCGAAGGTGGGGATACGCAGTATTTT	CASPEGGDTQYF
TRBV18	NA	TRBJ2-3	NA	TGTGCCAGCTCGCTGTTGGAAGGAACGCAGTATTTT	CASSLLEGTQYF
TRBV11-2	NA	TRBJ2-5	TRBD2	TGTGCCAGCAGCCCCCCCCGGACTAGTTCGGTAGAGACCCAGTACTTC	CASSPPRTSSVETQYF
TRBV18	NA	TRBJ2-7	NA	TGTGCCAGCTCACCGAGGGGGGTCATGTCCTACGAGCAGTACTTC	CASSPRGVMSYEQYF
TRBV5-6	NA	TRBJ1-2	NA	TGTGCCAGCAGCTTGAAGGAGGGCTACTATGGCTACACCTTC	CASSLKEGYYGYTF
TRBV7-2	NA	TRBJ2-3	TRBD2	TGTGCCAGCAGCCCCCGTAGCGGGTCAGGAGAAGATACGCAGTATTTT	CASSPRSGSGEDTQYF
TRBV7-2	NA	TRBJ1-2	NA	TGTGCCAGCAGCCAAGCCCTTGGCTATGGCTACACCTTC	CASSQALGYGYTF
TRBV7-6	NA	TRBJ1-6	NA	TGTGCCAGCAGCTTACAGGGAGGAGTAAATTCACCCCTCCACTTT	CASSLQGGVNSPLHF
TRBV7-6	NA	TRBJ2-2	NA	TGTGCCAGCAGCTTAGGAGCCGGGGAGCTGTTTTTT	CASSLGAGELFF